This T cell receptor beta chain was identified in a study of T cell repertoires in cytomegalovirus infection. CDR3 length equals 14 residues. CDR1 and CDR2 (germline): MDHEN, SYDVKM. Trimming pared 3 bases from V and 8 bases from J, leaving 16 bases between. TCRdb used MiXCR to reprocess the reads, holding one entry per CDR3 protein. This table has around 170,000 distinct CDR3 sequences, about an eighth appearing once. This clonotype was detected ten times or more. The chain carries TRBV28 and TRBJ1-1; D is perhaps TRBD1 (5 bases). The sequencing sample was made of PBMCs. The TCR comes from a human donor in good health (CMV status not recorded). Some clones in this sample may be carry-over from other donors' samples. The CDR3 nucleotides are TGTGCCAGCAGTTTTAAGGGGCCCCGAGAGGAAGCTTTCTTT. Protein: CASSFKGPREEAFF.